These 30 T cell receptor beta chains came from one sample sequenced in a study of radiotherapy plus CTLA-4 blockade in lung cancer. Generated by immunoSEQ multiplex PCR, the TCRdb table keeps only in-frame clones and is missing some. The top ten hold 5.5% to 8.5% of the sample, which has 95,000 to 150,000 clones, about 87% seen once. The sample in question was peripheral blood, obtained from a patient treated with radiotherapy plus ipilimumab. The receptors were gathered from a human donor with non-small cell lung cancer that progressed on radiotherapy plus ipilimumab.

The CDR3 loop is CASSEALGYNEQFF. DNA for the CDR3: TGTGCCAGCAGTGAAGCGCTGGGCTACAATGAGCAGTTCTTC. The gene calls are TRBV2 and TRBJ2-1, with no clear D. Trimming shortened V by 0 bases and J by 3 bases, and 6 bases separated the two germline ends. The CDR3 is made up of 14 amino acids. Per germline, CDR1 SNHLY and CDR2 FYNNEI.

The count of this clone is one. This chain joins TRBV5-1 and TRBJ2-7; TRBD2 matches at 7 bases. With V trimmed by 5 bases and J by 6 bases, 14 bases remained unmatched. The CDR3 has 15 residues. Per germline, CDR1 SGHRS and CDR2 YFSETQ. CDR3 coding DNA: TGCGCCAGCAGAAAAGTGCGTGCGGGAGTGGGCGAGCAGTACTTC. Encoded protein: CASRKVRAGVGEQYF.

As for this clone: Other nucleotide sequences in the sample specify the same CDR3. The chain combines TRBV5-1 with TRBJ2-5, with 8 bases that match TRBD1. From germline, CDR1 is SGHRS and CDR2 YFSETQ. After removal of 2 bases from V and 1 base from J, the junction contained 1 base not matched to a gene. The CDR3 has 14 residues. CDR3 amino acids: CASSFGQGQETQYF. The CDR3 nucleotides read TGCGCCAGCAGCTTCGGACAGGGCCAAGAGACCCAGTACTTC.

The rearrangement joins TRBV29-1 to TRBJ1-1, with a tentative D call TRBD1 (6 bases). The germline V gene has CDR1 SQVTM and CDR2 ANQGSEA. Trimming stripped 0 bases from V and 5 bases from J, with 22 bases between. The CDR3 has 17 amino acids. As DNA, the CDR3 is TGCAGCGTTGAAGAACGTCCTGTGTGGGGGGCGCCAACTGAAGCTTTCTTT. Protein: CSVEERPVWGAPTEAFF.

Worth noting for this clone: At one end the junction does not follow the germline gene, possibly because of a read error. The chain joins TRBV5-4 to TRBJ2-7, with 8 bases fitting TRBD1. The CDR3 sequence is 13 residues long. CDR1 is SGHNT, CDR2 YYREEE, per germline (reference sequence). The CDR3 region has the DNA TGTGCCAGCAGCTCTGCCCTCCGGGACAGGCTCAACTTC. It codes for CASSSALRDRLNF.

The V and J genes are TRBV5-1 and TRBJ1-4; D gene unclear. V dropped 4 bases and J dropped 0 bases, with 7 bases sitting between them. Germline loops: CDR1 SGHRS, CDR2 YFSETQ. This CDR3 has 14 amino acids. The CDR3 DNA reads as TGCGCCAGCAGCCTGGAGACAACTAATGAAAAACTGTTTTTT. It is translated as CASSLETTNEKLFF.

The V and J genes are TRBV2 and TRBJ1-1, with D unresolved. The ends were cut back, 11 bases at V and 0 bases at J, with 16 bases in the middle. This CDR3 is built from 14 residues. Germline V CDR1 and CDR2: SNHLY, FYNNEI. DNA of the CDR3: TGTGCCCAGAGGCCCGGACCGATGAACACTGAAGCTTTCTTT. This translates into CAQRPGPMNTEAFF.

J is TRBJ2-1 and V is TRBV6-1, with TRBD2 matching over 11 bases. With V trimmed by 4 bases and J by 9 bases, 8 bases remained unmatched. The length of the CDR3 is 15 residues. CDR1 and CDR2 (germline): MNHNS, SASEGT. The CDR3 DNA reads as TGTGCCAGCAGTGCCCCGACTAGCGGGATTACTGAGCAGTTCTTC. Amino acids: CASSAPTSGITEQFF.

The V and J genes are TRBV10-2 and TRBJ2-2; D is unresolved. CDR1 and CDR2 (germline): WSHSY, SAAADI. The V end was cut by 8 bases, the J end by 0 bases, with 13 bases between. The CDR3 totals 15 residues. CDR3 DNA sequence: TGCGCCAGCTCTTCCCTCGGTCCGAACACCGGGGAGCTGTTTTTT. It codes for CASSSLGPNTGELFF.

J is TRBJ2-1 and V is TRBV18, with TRBD2 identical over 9 bases. Germline loops: CDR1 KGHSH, CDR2 LQKENI. Losses at the gene ends were 4 bases for V and 9 bases for J; bases not matched to a gene: 16. This CDR3 is built from 17 residues. CDR3 in amino acids: CASSQRLSAGGPGEQFF. CDR3 DNA: TGTGCCAGCTCACAGAGGTTGTCGGCGGGAGGGCCGGGTGAGCAGTTCTTC.

V is TRBV5-1 and J is TRBJ1-3; weak D call: TRBD1 (6 bases). This CDR3 is built from 15 residues. V lost 0 bases and J lost 6, with 13 bases in between. Germline CDR1 reads SGHRS; CDR2 reads YFSETQ. CDR3 in amino acids: CASSLATGNVNTIYF. For the CDR3, the DNA is TGCGCCAGCAGCTTGGCTACAGGGAATGTAAACACCATATATTTT.

This chain uses TRBV6-5 with TRBJ2-1; TRBD2 matches 13 bases. Germline-derived CDR1 and CDR2 are MNHEY and SVGAGI. This CDR3 has 15 residues. V was pared by 5 bases and J by 7 bases, with 5 bases of the junction left unmatched. The CDR3 protein is CASSPGLAGVNEQFF. For the CDR3, the DNA is TGTGCCAGCAGTCCCGGACTAGCGGGAGTTAATGAGCAGTTCTTC.

This chain joins TRBV5-1 and TRBJ2-4, with a possible D match to TRBD1 (5 bases). The V end was cut by 0 bases, the J end by 4 bases, with 11 bases between. The CDR3 runs to 15 residues. Germline assignment: CDR1 SGHRS and CDR2 YFSETQ. CDR3: CASSLEAGSKNIQYF. The CDR3 region has the DNA TGCGCCAGCAGCTTGGAGGCAGGGTCTAAAAACATTCAGTACTTC.

This sequence joins TRBV19 and TRBJ2-7, with 9 bases fitting TRBD2. CDR3 size: 16 residues. V lost 3 bases, J lost 3 bases, and 9 bases stayed unmatched. In germline, CDR1 is LNHDA, CDR2 SQIVND (reference sequence). The CDR3 is CASSIGVAGVNYEQYF. The CDR3 nucleotides are TGTGCCAGTAGTATTGGAGTAGCGGGAGTAAACTACGAGCAGTACTTC.

This clone was found a few times. The gene calls are TRBV18 and TRBJ1-5; 11 bases match TRBD1. Germline CDR1 and CDR2: KGHSH and LQKENI. This CDR3 has 15 amino acids. The junction had 5 bases not matched to a gene; V was cut back by 2 bases and J by 8 bases. CDR3 sequence reads: CASSPGTGGFEPQHF. CDR3 DNA: TGTGCCAGCTCACCAGGGACAGGGGGTTTCGAGCCCCAGCATTTT.

The chain links TRBV30 to TRBJ1-2; a possible D gene is TRBD1 (6 bases). Germline V gives CDR1 GTSNPN, CDR2 SVGIG (reference sequence). V was cut by 4 bases and J by 9 bases, with 18 bases left in between. The CDR3 extends over 13 amino acids. The CDR3 DNA follows: TGTGCCTGGACTCCACGGCCGACAGGCTGCTACACCTTC. This translates into CAWTPRPTGCYTF.

The rearrangement joins TRBV5-1 to TRBJ1-1; 9 positions match TRBD1. The germline CDR1 and CDR2 sequences are SGHRS and YFSETQ. Germline trimming cut 4 bases from V and 2 bases from J; bases unmatched to any gene: 3. This CDR3 comprises 14 residues. The CDR3 protein is CASSGGQGNTEAFF. CDR3 in DNA: TGCGCCAGCAGCGGGGGACAGGGAAACACTGAAGCTTTCTTT. Full variable domain (rest looked up from reference TRBV5-1 and TRBJ1-1): KAGVTQTPRYLIKTRGQQVTLSCSPISGHRSVSWYQQTPGQGLQFLFEYFSETQRNKGNFPGRFSGRQFSNSRSEMNVSTLELGDSALYLCASSGGQGNTEAFFGQGTRLTVV.

J is TRBJ1-1 and V is TRBV6-6, with TRBD1 identical over 9 bases. V was clipped by 6 bases and J by 1 base; unmatched bases: 6. Germline V gene sequence: CDR1 MNHNY, CDR2 SVGAGI (reference sequence). The CDR3 extends over 15 amino acids. CDR3 protein: CASRLDRGTNTEAFF. The CDR3 nucleotides are TGTGCCAGCAGGCTCGACAGGGGGACGAACACTGAAGCTTTCTTT.

The chain recombines TRBV2 with TRBJ2-7, with D possibly being TRBD1 (5 bases). V was shortened by 0 bases and J by 2 bases, with 11 bases between the two germline ends. This CDR3 has 15 residues. Per the germline V gene, CDR1 is SNHLY and CDR2 is FYNNEI. The CDR3 is CASSEAPTEPYEQYF. The CDR3 nucleotides are TGTGCCAGCAGTGAAGCGCCGACAGAGCCCTACGAGCAGTACTTC. The full variable domain, completed using reference TRBV2 and TRBJ2-7, is EPEVTQTPSHQVTQMGQEVILRCVPISNHLYFYWYRQILGQKVEFLVSFYNNEISEKSEIFDDQFSVERPDGSNFTLKIRSTKLEDSAMYFCASSEAPTEPYEQYFGPGTRLTVT.

This chain connects TRBV4-2 to TRBJ2-7, with TRBD1 matching over 7 bases. The CDR3 is 15 amino acids. The junction had 7 bases not matched to a gene; V was cut back by 3 bases and J by 2 bases. Germline V gene data show CDR1 as LGHNA and CDR2 as YNFKEQ. The CDR3 sequence is CASSHGTGVAYEQYF. CDR3 coding DNA: TGTGCCAGCAGCCACGGCACAGGGGTTGCCTACGAGCAGTACTTC.

V and J are TRBV6-5 and TRBJ2-1; TRBD2 agrees at 7 bases. V lost 7 bases, J lost 0 bases, and 6 bases stayed unmatched. Germline CDR1 reads MNHEY; CDR2 reads SVGAGI. CDR3 size: 15 residues. CDR3 bases: TGTGCCAGCATTAGGGGCGGGAGCTCCTACAATGAGCAGTTCTTC. It encodes CASIRGGSSYNEQFF.

J is TRBJ2-7 and V is TRBV5-6; D is possibly TRBD1 or TRBD2 (5 bases each). Germline V gene sequence: CDR1 SGHDT, CDR2 YYEEEE. The CDR3 is 14 amino acids. V lost 4 bases to trimming and J lost 0 bases, with 11 bases between them. The CDR3 is CASSGAGVSYEQYF. Written as DNA, the CDR3 is TGTGCCAGCAGCGGGGCGGGCGTCTCCTACGAGCAGTACTTC.

The V and J genes are TRBV7-9 and TRBJ2-1; D is possibly TRBD2 (5 bases). V was clipped by 5 bases and J by 5 bases, with 19 bases between them. CDR1 is SEHNR, CDR2 FQNEAQ, per germline (reference sequence). This CDR3 contains 16 residues. The CDR3 is CASSPGARVFDNEQFF. The DNA of the CDR3 is TGTGCCAGCAGCCCTGGAGCGAGGGTGTTTGACAATGAGCAGTTCTTC.

The rearrangement joins TRBV11-3 to TRBJ1-2; no clear D. Germline V gene data show CDR1 as SGHNT and CDR2 as YENEEA. CDR3 length: 13 amino acids. V was trimmed by 4 bases and J by 6 bases, leaving 12 bases between them. CDR3 in DNA: TGTGCCAGCAGCTCGACGCTGGGGAATGGCTACACCTTC. It specifies CASSSTLGNGYTF. The whole variable domain, filled in from reference TRBV11-3 and TRBJ1-2, reads EAGVVQSPRYKIIEKKQPVAFWCNPISGHNTLYWYLQNLGQGPELLIRYENEEAVDDSQLPKDRFSAERLKGVDSTLKIQPAELGDSAVYLCASSSTLGNGYTFGSGTRLTVV.

This sequence joins TRBV5-6 and TRBJ2-1; 14 bases line up with TRBD2. V lost 1 base to trimming and J lost 5 bases; unmatched junction nucleotides: 11. The germline V gene has CDR1 SGHDT and CDR2 YYEEEE. The CDR3 contains 19 residues. This CDR3 reads CASSLIGLAGGDGHNEQFF. The CDR3 bases are TGTGCCAGCAGCTTGATTGGACTAGCGGGAGGTGACGGGCACAATGAGCAGTTCTTC.

The chain has TRBV6-6 and TRBJ2-5; perhaps TRBD1 as D (6 bases). The CDR3 sequence is 14 residues long. Germline V gene data show CDR1 as MNHNY and CDR2 as SVGAGI (reference sequence). Trimming left V 0 bases short and J 2 bases short, with 7 bases between. The CDR3 DNA reads as TGTGCCAGCAGTTACTCGGGGGCGCAAGAGACCCAGTACTTC. Residues: CASSYSGAQETQYF.

This chain links TRBV9 with TRBJ1-2; D call uncertain. The CDR3 is 15 amino acids. Looked up from germline, CDR1 is SGDLS and CDR2 is YYNGEE. V was clipped by 3 bases and J by 8 bases, with 20 bases between them. The CDR3 nucleotides are TGTGCCAGCAGCGATGGGAAGTTTGGCTTTGTCGGCTACACCTTC. Translating gives CASSDGKFGFVGYTF.

V is TRBV9 and J is TRBJ1-2; the match to TRBD1 covers 10 bases. CDR3 length: 15 amino acids. The V segment lost 3 bases and the J segment 8 bases; nucleotides outside the gene matches: 10. CDR1 and CDR2 from the germline V gene are SGDLS and YYNGEE. CDR3 residues: CASSATGTGVGGYTF. As DNA, the CDR3 is TGTGCCAGCAGCGCAACCGGGACAGGGGTTGGAGGCTACACCTTC.

CDR3 in amino acids: CASSYSRQGQPQHF. In DNA form, the CDR3 reads TGTGCCAGCAGTTACTCGCGGCAGGGCCAGCCCCAGCATTTT. This chain uses TRBV6-5 with TRBJ1-5, with D possibly matching TRBD1 (5 bases). V was clipped by 0 bases and J by 7 bases, with 10 bases between them. The CDR3 contains 14 residues. Looked up from germline, CDR1 is MNHEY and CDR2 is SVGAGI.

This chain connects TRBV5-1 to TRBJ1-2; D remains ambiguous. CDR1 and CDR2 from the germline V gene are SGHRS and YFSETQ. The CDR3 covers 14 residues. V was trimmed by 4 bases and J by 8 bases, leaving 18 bases between them. This CDR3 is CASSQPTEMEGYTF. The DNA for the CDR3 is TGCGCCAGCAGCCAACCGACGGAGATGGAAGGCTACACCTTC.